This T cell receptor (beta chain) stems from a study of PD-1 blockade in classical Hodgkin lymphoma (dated by TCRdb to 2020 to 2021). Broadly, across the study: Nivolumab dosing was 3 mg/kg intravenously every 2 weeks, continuing until either disease progression or unacceptable toxicity. To define a peripheral blood immune signature of response to PD-1 blockade in classical Hodgkin lymphoma, the study combined TCR beta sequencing with CyTOF.

The sample's time point, from its label and the paper: cycle 2 day 1 (C2D1) of nivolumab. All trial patients had relapsed after autologous stem cell transplantation, with cohorts A, B and C differing in prior brentuximab vedotin exposure. The trial cohort was composed of about 54 patients with relapsed/refractory classical Hodgkin lymphoma, for whom complete response, partial response or progressive disease was recorded as best overall response. Trial patients were treated with single-agent nivolumab in the multi-cohort phase II CheckMate 205 trial. An independent review committee assessed best overall response by applying the 2007 International Working Group response criteria. Trial PBMCs were collected just before the start of nivolumab (C1D1) and during therapy at cycle 2 day 1 and cycle 4 day 1. Peripheral blood was collected in 8 mL Vacutainer Cell Preparation Tubes, from which PBMCs were isolated by centrifugation and then cryopreserved.

Genomic DNA was isolated using the Qiagen DNeasy kit from unsorted PBMCs as well as from negatively selected CD4+ and CD8+ fractions. Amplification of TCR beta CDR3 regions was done by immunoSEQ multiplex PCR with primers that anneal to V and J segments. A synthetic immune receptor repertoire was used to minimize amplification bias, and any residual bias was removed computationally once sequencing was done. As for the authors' bioinformatics: Repertoire diversity was quantified as the Shannon entropy index using custom Python scripts. Unsorted, CD4+ and CD8+ repertoires were analyzed separately, except for combined analyses in which CD4+ and CD8+ sequences were merged in silico. A clone counted as expanded when the clone's frequency after treatment rose at least 2-fold relative to C1D1, and clones undetected at baseline were given a pseudocount of 0.5. Singleton clones were defined as clones with 0 or 1 copy at C1D1, and non-singleton clones were defined as clones with 2 or more copies. Clones expanded in unsorted samples were annotated as CD4+, CD8+ or unknown by matching protein sequences in sorted samples from the same patient. Wilcoxon tests were applied to paired samples to test diversity changes from C1D1 to C4D1. The source is immuneACCESS, and TCRdb retained only in-frame sequences with V and J called. Part of the clones is not carried over; for the studies checked, unresolved V genes explain less than half of this, and the remainder is unexplained. V, J and clone size are taken as reported in that table, and D and trimming were inferred from the DNA itself. The sample table shows more than 90,000 clones, and 81% are seen once. The ten largest clones take up roughly 15% of the sample.

Beyond this particular receptor, the publication reports: The study was limited to a single clinical trial cohort, and causes of repertoire differences, possibly disease activity or prior therapy, remained undefined. Baseline TCR diversity was reported to be lower in newly diagnosed patients than in healthy donors, and even lower in relapsed/refractory patients. Baseline diversity similar to that of newly diagnosed patients was observed in trial patients achieving complete response, whereas significantly lower diversity was observed in partial responders and progressors. CD4+ but not CD8+ TCR diversity rose significantly by C4D1 (p=0.0027 vs p=0.16), most apparent in complete responders (p=0.02). Patients starting nivolumab less than 1 year after ASCT had lower diversity and were excluded from later analyses to avoid confounding by immune reconstitution.

On this clone: The antigen this receptor binds is unknown. Nothing much larger sits one base from this clone, and base qualities are not available. This specimen includes other DNA sequences encoding the same CDR3.

According to the germline V gene, CDR1 reads SNHLY and CDR2 reads FYNNEI. The CDR3 covers 15 residues, taking in both the cysteine and the phenylalanine. Left in the record is the CDR3 DNA by itself, 45 bases read in frame from the first base. Trimming takes 4 bases from V and 2 bases from J, and the germline ends sit 11 bases apart. The specimen was peripheral blood mononuclear cells (PBMCs), collected before the second cycle of nivolumab. This chain joins TRBV2 to TRBJ2-2; the best D guess is TRBD2, with 5 bases matching. The receptor was derived from a human donor with classical Hodgkin lymphoma. The CDR3 amino acid sequence is: CASSVKTTNTGELFF. The DNA sequence is as follows: TGTGCCAGCAGTGTAAAGACTACTAACACCGGGGAGCTGTTTTTT. Extended through the reference TRBV2 and TRBJ2-2 proteins, this CDR3 yields the full variable domain: EPEVTQTPSHQVTQMGQEVILRCVPISNHLYFYWYRQILGQKVEFLVSFYNNEISEKSEIFDDQFSVERPDGSNFTLKIRSTKLEDSAMYFCASSVKTTNTGELFFGEGSRLTVL.